This TCR beta chain emerged from a study of beta chain features in type 1 diabetes. Findings of the study overall: Type 1 diabetes patients showed a moderate but significant shortening of TCRB CDR3s in all four CD4+ subsets.

Expressed TCRB transcripts were sequenced after all isolated RNA was converted to cDNA. Assay: immunoSEQ multiplex PCR; the TCRdb copy retains only in-frame clones and omits some. Seen here are around 160,000 clones, 7% to 9.5% observed once, and the top ten hold about 0.7%. Isolation of CD4+ naive, central memory, regulatory and stem cell-like memory cells was achieved by sorting via CD45RO/CCR7/CD25/CD127/CD95/CD27. V was clipped by 4 bases and J by 3 bases, with 5 bases between them. The CDR3 extends over 12 amino acids. In germline, CDR1 is SGHNT, CDR2 YYREEE (reference sequence). In regard to this clone: What it binds is not known.

Material for sequencing was central memory CD4+ T cells from blood. The clonotype comes from a woman between 25 and 40 years old with type 1 diabetes. This chain joins TRBV5-4 and TRBJ2-1; no firm D call. The CDR3 DNA reads TGTGCCAGCAGCCGTATCTACAATGAGCAGTTCTTC. Residues: CASSRIYNEQFF.